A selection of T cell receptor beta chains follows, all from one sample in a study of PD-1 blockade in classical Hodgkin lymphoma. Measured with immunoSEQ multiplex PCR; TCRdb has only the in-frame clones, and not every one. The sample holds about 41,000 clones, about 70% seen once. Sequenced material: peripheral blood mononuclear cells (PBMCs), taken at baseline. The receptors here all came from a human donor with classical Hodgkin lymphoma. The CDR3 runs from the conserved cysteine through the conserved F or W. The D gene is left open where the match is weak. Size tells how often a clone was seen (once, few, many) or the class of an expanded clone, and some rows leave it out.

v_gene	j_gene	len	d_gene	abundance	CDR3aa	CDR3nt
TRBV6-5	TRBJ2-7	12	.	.	CASKSVPYEQYF	TGTGCCAGCAAAAGCGTTCCCTACGAGCAGTACTTC
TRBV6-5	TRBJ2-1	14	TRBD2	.	CASRGPGGYNEQFF	TGTGCCAGCAGGGGCCCGGGGGGGTACAATGAGCAGTTCTTC
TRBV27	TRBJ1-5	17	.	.	CASSLWGPQDSNQPQHF	TGTGCCAGCAGTTTATGGGGGCCACAGGATAGCAATCAGCCCCAGCATTTT
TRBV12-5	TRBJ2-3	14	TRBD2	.	CASGFGGLADTQYF	TGTGCTAGTGGTTTTGGTGGGCTAGCGGACACGCAGTATTTT
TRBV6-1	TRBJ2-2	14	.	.	CASTRKERSGELFF	TGTGCCAGCACCCGGAAGGAACGGTCCGGGGAGCTGTTTTTT
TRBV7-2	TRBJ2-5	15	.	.	CASSLSRADQETQYF	TGTGCCAGCAGCTTGAGTAGAGCGGACCAAGAGACCCAGTACTTC
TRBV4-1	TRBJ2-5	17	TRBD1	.	CASSQANLIPGQETQYF	TGCGCCAGCAGCCAAGCGAATTTAATACCGGGACAGGAGACCCAGTACTTC
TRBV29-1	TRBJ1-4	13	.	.	CSVEQGSNEKLFF	TGCAGCGTTGAACAGGGATCTAATGAAAAACTGTTTTTT
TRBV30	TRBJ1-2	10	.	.	CAWSRDKFHF	TGTGCCTGGAGTAGGGACAAGTTCCACTTC
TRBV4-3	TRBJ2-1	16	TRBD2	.	CASSQDGGGAPNEQFF	TGCGCCAGCAGCCAAGACGGGGGGGGAGCGCCCAATGAGCAGTTCTTC
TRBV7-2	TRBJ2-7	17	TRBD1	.	CASSSGDRGTLTYEQYF	TGTGCCAGCAGCTCGGGGGACAGGGGCACTCTCACCTACGAGCAGTACTTC
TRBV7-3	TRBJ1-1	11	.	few	CASSFASEAFF	TGTGCCAGCAGCTTTGCGAGTGAAGCTTTCTTT
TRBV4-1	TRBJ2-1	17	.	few	CASSLGSGATFGNEQFF	TGCGCCAGCAGCCTTGGCTCGGGGGCTACTTTTGGGAATGAGCAGTTCTTC
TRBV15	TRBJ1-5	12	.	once	CATSRGEGPQHF	TGTGCCACCAGCAGAGGAGAAGGACCCCAGCATTTT
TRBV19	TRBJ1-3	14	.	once	CASSRGTAGNTIYF	TGTGCCAGTAGTCGGGGCACGGCTGGAAACACCATATATTTT
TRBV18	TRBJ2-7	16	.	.	CASSPVFSDPSYEQYF	TGTGCCAGCTCACCTGTTTTCAGCGACCCCTCCTACGAGCAGTACTTC
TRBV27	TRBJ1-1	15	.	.	CASSLSGGGNTEAFF	TGTGCCAGCAGTTTATCAGGAGGTGGGAACACTGAAGCTTTCTTT
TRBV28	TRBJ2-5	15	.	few	CASSLGYGGRETQYF	TGTGCCAGCAGTTTGGGGTACGGGGGTAGGGAGACCCAGTACTTC
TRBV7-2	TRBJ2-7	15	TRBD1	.	CASSLTGQGTYEQYF	TGTGCCAGCAGCCTAACGGGACAGGGGACCTACGAGCAGTACTTC
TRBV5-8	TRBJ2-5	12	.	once	CASSPTGGTQYF	TGTGCCAGCAGCCCAACCGGGGGGACCCAGTACTTC
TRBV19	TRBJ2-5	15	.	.	CASSNRTGRVETQYF	TGTGCCAGTAGTAACCGGACAGGGAGGGTTGAGACCCAGTACTTC
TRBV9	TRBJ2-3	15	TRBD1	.	CASSARGRKTDTQYF	TGTGCCAGCAGCGCCAGGGGGCGTAAAACAGATACGCAGTATTTT
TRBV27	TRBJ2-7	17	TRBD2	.	CASNPGTSGRGPYEQYF	TGTGCCAGCAACCCCGGGACTAGCGGGAGGGGACCCTACGAGCAGTACTTC
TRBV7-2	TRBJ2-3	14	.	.	CASSNRGVTDTQYF	TGTGCCAGCAGCAACCGAGGCGTCACAGATACGCAGTATTTT
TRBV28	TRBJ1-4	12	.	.	CASSLWGGKLFF	TGTGCCAGCAGTTTATGGGGTGGAAAACTGTTTTTT
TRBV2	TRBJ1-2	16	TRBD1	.	CASSGGTGGAGYGYTF	TGTGCCAGCAGCGGCGGGACAGGGGGCGCGGGGTATGGCTACACCTTC
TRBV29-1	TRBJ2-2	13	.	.	CSVSKGGTGELFF	TGCAGCGTCTCCAAGGGGGGCACCGGGGAGCTGTTTTTT
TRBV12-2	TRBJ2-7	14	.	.	CASRSRPKPVEQYF	TGTGCAAGTCGCTCCCGTCCTAAGCCGGTCGAGCAGTACTTC
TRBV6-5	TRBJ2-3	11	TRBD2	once	CASRGGDTQYF	TGTGCCAGCAGGGGGGGGGATACGCAGTATTTT
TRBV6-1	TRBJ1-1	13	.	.	CASRILMNTEAFF	TGTGCCAGCAGGATACTAATGAACACTGAAGCTTTCTTT
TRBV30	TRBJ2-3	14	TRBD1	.	CAWSVGQGADTQYF	TGTGCCTGGAGTGTAGGACAGGGGGCTGATACGCAGTATTTT
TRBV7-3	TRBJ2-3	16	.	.	CASSWSGPRGADTQYF	TGTGCCAGCAGCTGGTCGGGACCTCGAGGCGCAGATACGCAGTATTTT
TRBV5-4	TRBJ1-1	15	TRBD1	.	CASSQQTGQAKEAFF	TGTGCCAGCAGCCAGCAAACGGGACAGGCAAAAGAAGCTTTCTTT